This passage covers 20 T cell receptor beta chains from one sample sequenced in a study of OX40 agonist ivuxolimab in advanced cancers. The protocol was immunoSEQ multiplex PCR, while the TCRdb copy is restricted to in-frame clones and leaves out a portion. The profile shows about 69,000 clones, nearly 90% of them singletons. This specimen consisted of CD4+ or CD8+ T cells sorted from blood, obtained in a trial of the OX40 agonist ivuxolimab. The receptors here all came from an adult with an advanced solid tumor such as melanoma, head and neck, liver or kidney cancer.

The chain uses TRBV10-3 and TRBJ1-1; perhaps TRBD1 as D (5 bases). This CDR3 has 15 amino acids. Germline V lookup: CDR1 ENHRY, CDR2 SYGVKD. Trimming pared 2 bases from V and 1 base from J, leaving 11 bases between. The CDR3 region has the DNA TGTGCCATCAGTGAGAGTGGGGCAGGGAACACTGAAGCTTTCTTT. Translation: CAISESGAGNTEAFF.

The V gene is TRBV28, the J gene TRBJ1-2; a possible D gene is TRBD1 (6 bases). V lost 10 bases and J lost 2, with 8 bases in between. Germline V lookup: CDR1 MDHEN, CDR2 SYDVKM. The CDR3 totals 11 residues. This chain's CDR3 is CATTGNYGYTF. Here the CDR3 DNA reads TGTGCCACCACAGGGAACTATGGCTACACCTTC.

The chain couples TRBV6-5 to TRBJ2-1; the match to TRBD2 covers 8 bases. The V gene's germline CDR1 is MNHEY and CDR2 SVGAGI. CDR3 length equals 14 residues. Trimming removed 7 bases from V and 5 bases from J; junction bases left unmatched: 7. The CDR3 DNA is TGTGCCAGCACCATACGAGCGGGAGACAATGAGCAGTTCTTC. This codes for CASTIRAGDNEQFF.

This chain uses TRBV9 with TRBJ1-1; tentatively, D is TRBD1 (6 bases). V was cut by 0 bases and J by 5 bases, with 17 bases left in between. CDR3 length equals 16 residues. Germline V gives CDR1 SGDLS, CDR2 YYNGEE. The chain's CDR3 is CASSVVTGLDWTEAFF. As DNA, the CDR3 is TGTGCCAGCAGCGTAGTTACAGGGTTAGATTGGACTGAAGCTTTCTTT.

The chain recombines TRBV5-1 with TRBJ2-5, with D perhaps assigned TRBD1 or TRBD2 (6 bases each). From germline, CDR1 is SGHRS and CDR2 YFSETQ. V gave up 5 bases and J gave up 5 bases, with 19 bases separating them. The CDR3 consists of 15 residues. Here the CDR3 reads CASRDGGGSWETQYF. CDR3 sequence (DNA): TGCGCCAGCAGAGACGGGGGCGGCAGCTGGGAGACCCAGTACTTC.

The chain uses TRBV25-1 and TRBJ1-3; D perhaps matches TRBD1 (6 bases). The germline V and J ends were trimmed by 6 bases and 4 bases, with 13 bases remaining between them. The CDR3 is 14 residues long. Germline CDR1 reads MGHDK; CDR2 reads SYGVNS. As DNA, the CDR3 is TGTGCCAGCAGGGGAACAGGGTTAGGAAACACCATATATTTT. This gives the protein CASRGTGLGNTIYF. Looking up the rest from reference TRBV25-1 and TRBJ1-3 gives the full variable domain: EADIYQTPRYLVIGTGKKITLECSQTMGHDKMYWYQQDPGMELHLIHYSYGVNSTEKGDLSSESTVSRIRTEHFPLTLESARPSHTSQYLCASRGTGLGNTIYFGEGSWLTVV.

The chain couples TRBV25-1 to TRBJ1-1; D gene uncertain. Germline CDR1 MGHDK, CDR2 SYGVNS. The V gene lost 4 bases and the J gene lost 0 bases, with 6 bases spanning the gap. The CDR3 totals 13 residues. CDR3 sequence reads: CASSVTVNTEAFF. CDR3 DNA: TGTGCCAGCAGTGTGACCGTGAACACTGAAGCTTTCTTT. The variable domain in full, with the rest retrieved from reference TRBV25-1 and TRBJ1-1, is EADIYQTPRYLVIGTGKKITLECSQTMGHDKMYWYQQDPGMELHLIHYSYGVNSTEKGDLSSESTVSRIRTEHFPLTLESARPSHTSQYLCASSVTVNTEAFFGQGTRLTVV.

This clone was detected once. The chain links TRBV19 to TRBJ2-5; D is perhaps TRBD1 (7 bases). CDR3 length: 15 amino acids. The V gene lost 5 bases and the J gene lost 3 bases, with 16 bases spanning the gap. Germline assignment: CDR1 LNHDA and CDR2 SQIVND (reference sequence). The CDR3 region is CASSPGDRGKETQYF. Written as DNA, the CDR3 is TGTGCCAGTAGTCCGGGGGACAGAGGAAAAGAGACCCAGTACTTC.

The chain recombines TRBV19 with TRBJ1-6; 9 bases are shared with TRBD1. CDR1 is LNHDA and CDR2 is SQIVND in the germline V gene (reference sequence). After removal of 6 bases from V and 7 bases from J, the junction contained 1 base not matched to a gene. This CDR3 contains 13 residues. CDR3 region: CASSGQGNSPLHF. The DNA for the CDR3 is TGTGCCAGTAGCGGACAGGGGAATTCACCCCTCCACTTT.

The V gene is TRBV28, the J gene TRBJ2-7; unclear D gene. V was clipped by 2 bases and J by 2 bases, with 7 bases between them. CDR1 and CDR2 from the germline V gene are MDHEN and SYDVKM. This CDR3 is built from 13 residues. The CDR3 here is CASSLGKTYEQYF. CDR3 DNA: TGTGCCAGCAGTTTAGGGAAAACCTACGAGCAGTACTTC.

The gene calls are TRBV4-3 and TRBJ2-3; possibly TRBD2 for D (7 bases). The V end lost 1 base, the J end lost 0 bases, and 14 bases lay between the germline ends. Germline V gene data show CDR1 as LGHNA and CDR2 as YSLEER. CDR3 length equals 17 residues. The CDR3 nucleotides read TGCGCCAGCAGCCAAGTGGGGGGGCGGTCTAGCACAGATACGCAGTATTTT. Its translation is CASSQVGGRSSTDTQYF.

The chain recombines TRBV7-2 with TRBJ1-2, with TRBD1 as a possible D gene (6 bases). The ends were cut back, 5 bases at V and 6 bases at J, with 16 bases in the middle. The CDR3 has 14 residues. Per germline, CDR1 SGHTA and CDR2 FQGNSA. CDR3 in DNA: TGTGCCAGCAGCCCCTCACAGGGACCGAATGGCTACACCTTC. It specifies CASSPSQGPNGYTF.

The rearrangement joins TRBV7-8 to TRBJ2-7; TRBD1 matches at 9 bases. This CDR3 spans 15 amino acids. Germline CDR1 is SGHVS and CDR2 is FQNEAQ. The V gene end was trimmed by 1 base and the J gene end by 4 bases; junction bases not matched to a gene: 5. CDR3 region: CASSLVGGTGYEQYF. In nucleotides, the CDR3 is TGTGCCAGCAGCTTAGTAGGGGGGACAGGGTACGAGCAGTACTTC.

CDR3 in amino acids: CASSYSTAPFQETQYF. The CDR3 DNA follows: TGTGCCAGCAGTTACTCGACAGCTCCGTTCCAAGAGACCCAGTACTTC. V and J are TRBV6-5 and TRBJ2-5, with D maybe TRBD1 (5 bases). Germline-derived CDR1 and CDR2 are MNHEY and SVGAGI. The CDR3 spans 16 residues. V was shortened by 0 bases and J by 1 base, with 12 bases between the two germline ends.

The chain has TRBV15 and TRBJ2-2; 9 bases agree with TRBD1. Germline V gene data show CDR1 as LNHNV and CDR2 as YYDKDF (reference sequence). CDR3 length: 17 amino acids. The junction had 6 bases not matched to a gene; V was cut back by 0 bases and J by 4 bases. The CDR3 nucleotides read TGTGCCACCAGCAGAGATATCGGGACAGGGTCCACCGGGGAGCTGTTTTTT. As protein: CATSRDIGTGSTGELFF.

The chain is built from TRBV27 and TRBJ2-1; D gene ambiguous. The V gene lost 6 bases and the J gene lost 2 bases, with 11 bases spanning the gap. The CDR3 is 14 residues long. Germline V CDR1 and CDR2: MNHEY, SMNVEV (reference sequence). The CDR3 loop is CASRTRATYNEQFF. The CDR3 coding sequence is TGTGCCAGCAGGACAAGAGCTACCTACAATGAGCAGTTCTTC.

The CDR3 protein is CASSYRRSYEQYF. CDR3 sequence (DNA): TGTGCCAGCAGTTACAGACGGAGCTACGAGCAGTACTTC. The genes are TRBV6-5 and TRBJ2-5; D is ambiguous. The J call is doubtful: the DNA matches TRBJ2-7 better. The CDR3 sequence is 13 residues long. Germline V gene lookup returns CDR1 MNHEY and CDR2 SVGAGI.

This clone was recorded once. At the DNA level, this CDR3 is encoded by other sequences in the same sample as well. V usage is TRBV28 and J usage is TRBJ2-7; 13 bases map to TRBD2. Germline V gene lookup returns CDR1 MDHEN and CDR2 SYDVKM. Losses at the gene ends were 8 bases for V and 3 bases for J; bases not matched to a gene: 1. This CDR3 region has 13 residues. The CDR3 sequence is CASRTSGSYEQYF. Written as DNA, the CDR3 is TGTGCCAGCCGGACTAGCGGGAGCTACGAGCAGTACTTC.

CDR3 coding DNA: TGTGCCAGCAGTTACGGGGGCGCTCAGAACACCGGGGAGCTGTTTTTT. Translating it yields CASSYGGAQNTGELFF. The chain recombines TRBV6-5 with TRBJ2-2, with TRBD1 as a possible D gene (6 bases). The CDR3 has 16 amino acids. In germline, CDR1 is MNHEY, CDR2 SVGAGI. Trimming took 2 bases from V and 1 from J, leaving 11 bases between them.

This CDR3 reads CASSPPSGGAGYTF. The CDR3 nucleotides read TGTGCCAGCTCACCACCTTCCGGGGGCGCCGGCTACACCTTC. The J gene is TRBJ1-2, the V gene TRBV18, with D possibly being TRBD1 (6 bases). Per the germline V gene, CDR1 is KGHSH and CDR2 is LQKENI. Between the trimmed V and J ends, which lost 0 bases and 8 bases, there was a span of 13 bases. The CDR3 is 14 amino acids.